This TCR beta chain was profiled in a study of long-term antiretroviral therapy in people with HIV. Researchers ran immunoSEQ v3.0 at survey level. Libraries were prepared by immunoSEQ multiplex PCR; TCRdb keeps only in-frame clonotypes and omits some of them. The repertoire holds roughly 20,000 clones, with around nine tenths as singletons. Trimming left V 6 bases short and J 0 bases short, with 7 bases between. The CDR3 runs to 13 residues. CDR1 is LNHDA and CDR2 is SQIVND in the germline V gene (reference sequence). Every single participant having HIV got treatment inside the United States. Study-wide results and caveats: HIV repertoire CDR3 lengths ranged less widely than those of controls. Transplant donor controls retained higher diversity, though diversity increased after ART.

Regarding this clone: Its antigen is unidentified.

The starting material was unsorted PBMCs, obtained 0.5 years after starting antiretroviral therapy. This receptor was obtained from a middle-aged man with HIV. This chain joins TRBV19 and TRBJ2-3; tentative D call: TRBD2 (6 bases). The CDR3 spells CASSLASTDTQYF. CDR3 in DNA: TGTGCCAGTAGCCTAGCGAGCACAGATACGCAGTATTTT.